This TCR beta chain was captured by sequencing in a study of T cells after posttransplantation cyclophosphamide. Busulfan-fludarabine conditioning, marrow transplant, and cyclophosphamide on days +3 and +4 were administered. Some clones are missing from TCRdb's copy, which holds only in-frame ones; the method was immunoSEQ multiplex PCR. The profile shows about 4,300 clones, over 65% of them singletons. The material was PBMCs, obtained after allogeneic stem cell transplant with posttransplant cyclophosphamide. The receptor was derived from a male patient aged 40 to 55 who received an allogeneic stem cell transplant from a related donor, was CMV-positive, and had acute and chronic GVHD. T cells may partly derive from the graft donor.

The CDR3 DNA reads as TGTGCCAGCAGGTATAGCGGGACAGATACGCAGTATTTT. It specifies CASRYSGTDTQYF. V usage is TRBV27 and J usage is TRBJ2-3; 7 bases match TRBD2. J was trimmed by 3 bases and V by 6 bases; bases with no gene match: 3. Germline CDR1 is MNHEY and CDR2 is SMNVEV (reference sequence). The CDR3 loop spans 13 amino acids.